The clone carrying this TCR beta chain was counted a few times. Antigen specificity is unknown. Germline V CDR1 and CDR2: SGHDT, YYEEEE. The CDR3 runs to 15 residues. Trimming took 0 bases from V and 11 from J, leaving 15 bases between them. The data belong to a study of beta chain features in type 1 diabetes. TCRB transcripts that were expressed got sequenced, as all of the isolated RNA had been reverse transcribed. The protocol was immunoSEQ multiplex PCR, while the TCRdb copy is restricted to in-frame clones and leaves out a portion. The data show 400,000 to 550,000 clones, approximately 10% seen once. Study findings and constraints: When VDJ junctions were examined, type 1 diabetes patients showed fewer insertions and more deletions. Over-representation of high TCR-expressing cells was a possible consequence of cDNA sequencing.

The authors sorted CD4+ naive, central memory, regulatory and stem cell-like memory cells via CD45RO/CCR7/CD25/CD127/CD95/CD27. Populations isolated by sorting all had purity greater than 98%. Sequenced material: naive CD4+ T cells from blood. The chain combines TRBV5-6 with TRBJ2-6; no firm D call. This receptor was taken from a woman under 30 in good health. CDR3 nucleotide sequence: TGTGCCAGCAGCTTGGTAACCAGGCGTGGGGACGTCCTGACTTTC. Translating it yields CASSLVTRRGDVLTF.